Following are 2 T cell receptor beta chains from one sample sequenced in a study of beta chain features in type 1 diabetes. Study-wide results and caveats: All four CD4+ subsets of Type 1 diabetes patients contained TCRB CDR3s that were moderately but significantly shorter.

Isolated RNA was reverse transcribed in full, so expressed TCRB transcripts were sequenced. Method: immunoSEQ multiplex PCR; TCRdb's copy keeps in-frame clones and lacks some. The sample holds hundreds of thousands of clones, around an eighth seen once. Antigens of these TCRs are unknown. Input material: naive CD4+ T cells from blood. All receptors come from a man younger than 35 with type 1 diabetes.

In DNA form, the CDR3 reads TGTGCCAGCAGTTTGGGCAGGGTGAGGAATGAGCAGTTCTTC. This sequence encodes CASSLGRVRNEQFF. The V call is TRBV28, the J call TRBJ2-1; a possible D gene is TRBD1 (5 bases). There are 14 residues in the CDR3. Germline CDR1 and CDR2: MDHEN and SYDVKM. Trimming took off 3 bases at V and 7 bases at J, with 13 bases between the two ends.

The rearrangement uses TRBV11-3 and TRBJ2-7, with 11 bases that match TRBD1. Germline V lookup: CDR1 SGHNT, CDR2 YENEEA. There are 16 residues in the CDR3. V was pared by 4 bases and J by 5 bases, with 10 bases of the junction left unmatched. CDR3 region: CASSSGRWTGGNEQYF. DNA for the CDR3: TGTGCCAGCAGCTCCGGACGCTGGACAGGGGGCAACGAGCAGTACTTC.